This T cell receptor beta chain was identified in a study of T cells in Graves' hyperthyroidism and ophthalmopathy. The CDR3 sequence is 11 residues long. Germline V gene data show CDR1 as SQVTM and CDR2 as ANQGSEA. Unmatched junction bases numbered 2, after V lost 5 bases and J lost 4 bases. TCR beta CDR3 regions were amplified from RNA transcripts. HTBI primers were used for first-round RT-PCR of the TCR CDR3. Each CDR3 protein gets one entry after TCRdb re-called the multiplex PCR reads with MiXCR. The sample yields about 640,000 distinct CDR3 sequences, less than 25% seen once. The receptor was isolated from a man aged 25 to 45 with Graves' ophthalmopathy. The sequenced sample was blood. The V call is TRBV29-1, the J call TRBJ2-7; 7 bases match TRBD1. The CDR3 region is CSVRGRYEQYF. CDR3 DNA: TGCAGCGTTAGGGGGCGGTACGAGCAGTACTTC.